Presented here are 20 T cell receptor beta chains from one specimen sequenced in a study of cytomegalovirus exposure and HLA in healthy donors. With 60 Vbeta and 13 Jbeta primers, the PCR was carried out. The repertoire was sequenced with immunoSEQ multiplex PCR; TCRdb's copy has only in-frame clones and lacks some. The listing contains 200,000 to 250,000 clones. Sequencing was performed on PBMCs. All receptors derive from a young woman in good health and CMV-seropositive.

J is TRBJ2-7 and V is TRBV11-2, with TRBD1 as a possible D gene (6 bases). Trimming cost V 0 bases and J 2 bases, with 8 bases left between them. The CDR3 totals 14 residues. Per the germline V gene, CDR1 is SGHAT and CDR2 is FQNNGV. Here the CDR3 reads CASSLDQGTYEQYF. The CDR3 DNA follows: TGTGCCAGCAGCTTAGACCAGGGGACCTACGAGCAGTACTTC.

The chain recombines TRBV30 with TRBJ2-4; no clear D. V dropped 3 bases and J dropped 4 bases, with 4 bases sitting between them. The CDR3 totals 11 residues. Germline lookup yields CDR1 GTSNPN and CDR2 SVGIG (reference sequence). CDR3 coding DNA: TGTGCCTGGAGCCTAAAAAACATTCAGTACTTC. This sequence encodes CAWSLKNIQYF. Looking up the rest from reference TRBV30 and TRBJ2-4 gives the full variable domain: SQTIHQWPATLVQPVGSPLSLECTVEGTSNPNLYWYRQAAGRGLQLLFYSVGIGQISSEVPQNLSASRPQDRQFILSSKKLLLSDSGFYLCAWSLKNIQYFGAGTRLSVL.

The rearrangement links TRBV5-5 to TRBJ2-2, with D tentatively TRBD2 (6 bases). Per the germline V gene, CDR1 is SGHKS and CDR2 is YYEKEE (reference sequence). V was trimmed by 6 bases and J by 5 bases, leaving 17 bases between them. The CDR3 is made up of 15 amino acids. CDR3 nucleotide sequence: TGTGCCAGCAAGCGAGGGGTAGGAGGGACCGGGGAGCTGTTTTTT. This codes for CASKRGVGGTGELFF. The variable domain in full, with the rest retrieved from reference TRBV5-5 and TRBJ2-2, is DAGVTQSPTHLIKTRGQQVTLRCSPISGHKSVSWYQQVLGQGPQFIFQYYEKEERGRGNFPDRFSARQFPNYSSELNVNALLLGDSALYLCASKRGVGGTGELFFGEGSRLTVL.

In regard to this clone: This sample also contains other DNA sequences that code for the same CDR3. The chain is built from TRBV5-1 and TRBJ2-2; D remains ambiguous. The germline V gene encodes CDR1 SGHRS and CDR2 YFSETQ. The CDR3 is 14 amino acids. The germline V and J ends were trimmed by 0 bases and 1 base, with 4 bases remaining between them. CDR3 loop: CASSLGQNTGELFF. CDR3 bases: TGCGCCAGCAGCTTGGGACAGAACACCGGGGAGCTGTTTTTT.

The chain joins TRBV7-9 to TRBJ1-1; no firm D call. Trimming took 1 base from V and 5 from J, leaving 8 bases between them. The CDR3 is 13 amino acids. Germline V CDR1 and CDR2: SEHNR, FQNEAQ (reference sequence). CDR3 in DNA: TGTGCCAGCAGCTTAGGAGAGTGGACTGAAGCTTTCTTT. The encoded protein is CASSLGEWTEAFF.

V gene TRBV28 combines with J gene TRBJ2-2, with D uncertain. The CDR3 extends over 16 amino acids. The V end lost 8 bases, the J end lost 2 bases, and 18 bases lay between the germline ends. Germline-derived CDR1 and CDR2 are MDHEN and SYDVKM. CDR3 amino acids: CASLESTSLNTGELFF. CDR3 sequence (DNA): TGTGCCAGCCTCGAATCTACTTCACTTAACACCGGGGAGCTGTTTTTT.

V gene TRBV18 combines with J gene TRBJ2-6, with a possible D match to TRBD1 (6 bases). From germline, CDR1 is KGHSH and CDR2 LQKENI. The CDR3 spans 15 residues. Trimming removed 6 bases at V and 1 base at J, with 10 bases between. The CDR3 sequence is CASSQQGSGANVLTF. The CDR3 DNA sequence: TGTGCCAGCTCTCAACAGGGTTCTGGGGCCAACGTCCTGACTTTC.

The chain combines TRBV11-2 with TRBJ2-7; the match to TRBD1 covers 10 bases. CDR3 length: 15 amino acids. The germline gives CDR1 SGHAT, CDR2 FQNNGV. After removal of 3 bases from V and 4 bases from J, the junction contained 6 bases not matched to a gene. Written as DNA, the CDR3 is TGTGCCAGCAGCTTGGGGACAGGGGCTGGTTACGAGCAGTACTTC. This encodes CASSLGTGAGYEQYF.

The chain is built from TRBV6-6 and TRBJ2-7; TRBD2 matches 10 bases. V trimming: 5 bases; J trimming: 3 bases; junction bases outside the gene matches: 7. The CDR3 covers 15 residues. Germline CDR1 MNHNY, CDR2 SVGAGI (reference sequence). This CDR3 reads CASSLAGVRVYEQYF. The CDR3 bases are TGTGCCAGCAGTCTAGCGGGAGTTAGGGTCTACGAGCAGTACTTC.

The rearrangement joins TRBV5-5 to TRBJ1-1; a weak D match, TRBD1 (6 bases). The V end lost 5 bases, the J end lost 1 base, and 9 bases lay between the germline ends. The CDR3 is 13 amino acids. CDR1 SGHKS and CDR2 YYEKEE come from the germline V gene (reference sequence). This CDR3 reads CASRGTPNTEAFF. CDR3 nucleotide sequence: TGTGCCAGCAGGGGGACACCGAACACTGAAGCTTTCTTT.

This chain connects TRBV18 to TRBJ2-1, with 12 bases fitting TRBD2. The J segment lost 5 bases and the V segment lost 0 bases, leaving 5 bases of the junction unmatched. The CDR3 extends over 17 amino acids. The V gene's germline CDR1 is KGHSH and CDR2 LQKENI. CDR3 DNA sequence: TGTGCCAGCTCACCACCGAGGACTAGCGGGGTAAACAATGAGCAGTTCTTC. It encodes CASSPPRTSGVNNEQFF. Complete variable domain (other parts from reference TRBV18 and TRBJ2-1): NAGVMQNPRHLVRRRGQEARLRCSPMKGHSHVYWYRQLPEEGLKFMVYLQKENIIDESGMPKERFSAEFPKEGPSILRIQQVVRGDSAAYFCASSPPRTSGVNNEQFFGPGTRLTVL.

The CDR3 sequence is CASSIGTLNTGELFF. DNA for the CDR3: TGTGCCAGCAGCATTGGGACATTGAACACCGGGGAGCTGTTTTTT. The chain is built from TRBV9 and TRBJ2-2; tentatively, D is TRBD1 (6 bases). Trimming left V 4 bases short and J 1 base short, with 11 bases between. The length of the CDR3 is 15 residues. CDR1 SGDLS and CDR2 YYNGEE come from the germline V gene. Based on the CDR3 plus reference TRBV9 and TRBJ2-2, the full variable domain is DSGVTQTPKHLITATGQRVTLRCSPRSGDLSVYWYQQSLDQGLQFLIQYYNGEERAKGNILERFSAQQFPDLHSELNLSSLELGDSALYFCASSIGTLNTGELFFGEGSRLTVL.

This rearrangement joins TRBV15 to TRBJ1-5, with TRBD1 matching 7 bases. The germline V gene encodes CDR1 LNHNV and CDR2 YYDKDF (reference sequence). After removal of 0 bases from V and 5 bases from J, the junction contained 10 bases not matched to a gene. The CDR3 runs 17 residues. This CDR3 is CATSRDGEGGRYQPQHF. The CDR3 nucleotides are TGTGCCACCAGCAGAGATGGCGAAGGGGGCCGTTATCAGCCCCAGCATTTT.

The chain is built from TRBV2 and TRBJ2-7, with 11 nucleotides matching TRBD2. This CDR3 spans 17 amino acids. Germline values: CDR1 SNHLY, CDR2 FYNNEI. V lost 3 bases, J lost 1 base, and 8 bases stayed unmatched. CDR3 in amino acids: CASSEGTSGLLSYEQYF. The CDR3 DNA sequence: TGTGCCAGCAGTGAGGGGACTAGCGGACTCCTGTCCTACGAGCAGTACTTC.

This chain connects TRBV2 to TRBJ2-5; 12 nucleotides agree with TRBD1. The J segment lost 5 bases and the V segment lost 6 bases, leaving 7 bases of the junction unmatched. Germline V gives CDR1 SNHLY, CDR2 FYNNEI. The CDR3 length is 15 residues. Written as DNA, the CDR3 is TGTGCCAGCAGCCCGGGACAGGGGGCTTGGGAGACCCAGTACTTC. Its translation: CASSPGQGAWETQYF.

V gene TRBV27 combines with J gene TRBJ2-5; TRBD1 aligns across 9 bases. Trimming cost V 6 bases and J 2 bases; bases outside gene matches: 10. CDR3 length: 16 amino acids. Germline V CDR1 and CDR2: MNHEY, SMNVEV (reference sequence). The CDR3 spells CASSRESGTGQETQYF. For the CDR3, the DNA is TGTGCCAGCAGCCGAGAGTCCGGGACAGGGCAAGAGACCCAGTACTTC.

The chain recombines TRBV19 with TRBJ2-7; 9 bases align to TRBD1. The CDR3 has 15 residues. Trimming cost V 5 bases and J 7 bases; bases outside gene matches: 12. Germline V CDR1 and CDR2: LNHDA, SQIVND (reference sequence). The CDR3 protein is CASSAPDRGAQEQYF. The CDR3 DNA follows: TGTGCCAGTAGTGCCCCCGACAGGGGGGCTCAAGAGCAGTACTTC.

A note on this clone: Other nucleotide sequences in the sample specify the same CDR3. The chain has TRBV5-1 and TRBJ2-5, with 7 bases aligning to TRBD2. The junction had 1 base not matched to a gene; V was cut back by 1 base and J by 1 base. CDR3 length: 14 residues. Per the germline V gene, CDR1 is SGHRS and CDR2 is YFSETQ. The CDR3, as DNA: TGCGCCAGCAGCTTGACGGGGGGCCAAGAGACCCAGTACTTC. Its translation is CASSLTGGQETQYF.

J is TRBJ2-7 and V is TRBV2; 8 bases align to TRBD1. The germline gives CDR1 SNHLY, CDR2 FYNNEI. CDR3 size: 14 residues. After removal of 8 bases from V and 1 base from J, the junction contained 7 bases not matched to a gene. As DNA, the CDR3 is TGTGCCAGCGCTTCCGGGACAGGATCCTACGAGCAGTACTTC. Protein sequence: CASASGTGSYEQYF.

CDR3 sequence: CASSLTDMEAFF. The CDR3 nucleotides are TGTGCCAGCAGCTTAACAGATATGGAAGCTTTCTTT. The rearrangement joins TRBV5-4 to TRBJ1-1; D not resolved. CDR1 SGHNT and CDR2 YYREEE come from the germline V gene (reference sequence). V was cut by 2 bases and J by 8 bases, with 10 bases left in between. The CDR3 has 12 residues. The entire variable domain, with the rest obtained from reference TRBV5-4 and TRBJ1-1, is as follows: ETGVTQSPTHLIKTRGQQVTLRCSSQSGHNTVSWYQQALGQGPQFIFQYYREEENGRGNFPPRFSGLQFPNYSSELNVNALELDDSALYLCASSLTDMEAFFGQGTRLTVV.